This TCR beta chain was profiled in a study of cytomegalovirus exposure and HLA in healthy donors. It was with 60 Vbeta and 13 Jbeta primers that the PCR ran. Profiling relied on immunoSEQ multiplex PCR, and the TCRdb table lists in-frame clones only, not all of them. The repertoire has approximately 150,000 clones, approximately 78% of them found once; the top ten carry approximately 3.2%. This clone showed up just a few times. Germline V gives CDR1 LGHNA, CDR2 YNFKEQ. V gave up 1 base and J gave up 6 bases, with 18 bases separating them. CDR3 length: 16 amino acids. The TCR comes from a man younger than 30 in good health and CMV-seropositive. The sample was PBMCs. This sequence joins TRBV4-2 and TRBJ2-5; maybe TRBD2 (5 bases). The CDR3 protein is CASSQGAGEQRKTQYF. For the CDR3, the DNA is TGTGCCAGCAGCCAAGGGGCCGGGGAACAGCGAAAGACCCAGTACTTC.